This T cell receptor (beta chain) was recovered during a study of T-cell reconstitution after alpha-beta-depleted transplantation in children. Unique molecular identifiers were incorporated into the prepared TCRbeta library. TCRdb re-called the PCR reads through MiXCR, storing one row per CDR3 protein. Of hundreds of thousands of distinct CDR3 sequences in the sample, 10% to 15% were seen once. This clonotype turned up a few times. The antigen is unknown. Overall study results and limits: T-cell counts and diversity at one year post-transplant came mainly from newly produced T cells. From surviving recipient T cells and thymic progenitors came the high day-60 TCRbeta diversity observed in some patients. Expanded graft clones numbering several hundred reportedly gave rise to alpha-beta T cells about two months after transplant.

The sample here was PBMCs, mostly from graft donor cells, taken 360 days after TCRalphabeta/CD19-depleted stem cell transplant. The TCR sequence derives from a male patient under 18 who had a stem cell transplant for acute myeloid leukemia, so the T cells may come from the graft donor.

The CDR3 DNA reads as TGTGCCAGCAGCGTCCGGAAGGGCGGGGAGACCCAGTACTTC. Translating it yields CASSVRKGGETQYF. The chain combines TRBV9 with TRBJ2-5; maybe TRBD2 (5 bases). The CDR3 is 14 amino acids. V lost 2 bases and J 5 bases, leaving 13 bases between the germline ends. CDR1 SGDLS and CDR2 YYNGEE come from the germline V gene.